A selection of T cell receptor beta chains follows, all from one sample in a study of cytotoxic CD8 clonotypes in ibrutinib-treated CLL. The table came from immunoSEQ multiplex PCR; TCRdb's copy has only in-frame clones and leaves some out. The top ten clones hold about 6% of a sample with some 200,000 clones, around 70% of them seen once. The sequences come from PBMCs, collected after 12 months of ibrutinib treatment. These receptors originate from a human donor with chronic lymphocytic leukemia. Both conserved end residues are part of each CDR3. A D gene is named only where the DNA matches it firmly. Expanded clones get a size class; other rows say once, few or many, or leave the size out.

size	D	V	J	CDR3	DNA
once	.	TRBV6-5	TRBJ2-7	CASSYPGGRSYEQYF	TGTGCCAGCAGTTACCCCGGCGGCAGGTCTTACGAGCAGTACTTC
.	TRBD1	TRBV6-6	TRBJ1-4	CASSYSTGGIEKLFF	TGTGCCAGCAGTTACTCAACAGGGGGAATTGAAAAACTGTTTTTT
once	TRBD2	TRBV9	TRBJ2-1	CASSVVAGGPSRNEQFF	TGTGCCAGCAGCGTAGTAGCGGGAGGGCCTTCGCGCAATGAGCAGTTCTTC
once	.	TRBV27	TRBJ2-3	CASSPAKRQDTQYF	TGTGCCAGCAGCCCGGCTAAGCGGCAAGATACGCAGTATTTT
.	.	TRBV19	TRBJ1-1	CASSAGRMNTEAFF	TGTGCCAGTAGTGCGGGACGGATGAACACTGAAGCTTTCTTT
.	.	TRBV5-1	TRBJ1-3	CASSRGDTANSGNTIYF	TGCGCCAGCAGCAGAGGGGACACGGCCAACTCTGGAAACACCATATATTTT
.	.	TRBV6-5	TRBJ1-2	CATRAGNYGYTF	TGTGCCACCCGGGCCGGTAACTATGGCTACACCTTC
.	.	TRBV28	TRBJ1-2	CAGAEGLNFRGGYTF	TGTGCCGGGGCGGAGGGGCTAAACTTCCGGGGAGGCTACACCTTC
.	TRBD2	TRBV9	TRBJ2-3	CASSVDGGAGGFTDTQYF	TGTGCCAGCAGCGTAGACGGGGGAGCGGGGGGCTTCACAGATACGCAGTATTTT
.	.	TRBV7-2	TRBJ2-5	CASSLVGRGETQYF	TGTGCCAGCAGCTTAGTGGGCCGGGGAGAGACCCAGTACTTC
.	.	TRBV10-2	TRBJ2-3	CASSDFGSTDTQYF	TGCGCCAGCAGTGATTTTGGGTCCACAGATACGCAGTATTTT
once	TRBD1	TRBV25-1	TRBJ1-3	CASSGDSFSGNTIYF	TGTGCCAGCAGTGGGGACAGTTTCTCTGGAAACACCATATATTTT
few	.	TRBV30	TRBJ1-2	CAWNRAGGYTF	TGTGCCTGGAATAGAGCGGGTGGCTACACCTTC
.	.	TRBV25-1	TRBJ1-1	CASNMNTEAFF	TGTGCCAGCAATATGAACACTGAAGCTTTCTTT
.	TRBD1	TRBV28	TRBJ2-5	CASSFVSTGANRETQYF	TGTGCCAGCAGTTTTGTCTCGACAGGGGCCAACCGAGAGACCCAGTACTTC
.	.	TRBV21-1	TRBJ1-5	CASSKSLEGKEVCSNQPQHF	TGTGCCAGCAGCAAAAGCTTGGAGGGTAAGGAGGTTTGTAGCAATCAGCCCCAGCATTTT
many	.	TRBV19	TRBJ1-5	CASSDSGPTGQPQHF	TGTGCCAGTAGTGACTCAGGGCCGACGGGTCAGCCCCAGCATTTT
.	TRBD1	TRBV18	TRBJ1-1	CASSPYRGLHFF	TGTGCCAGCTCGCCATACAGGGGGCTGCATTTCTTT
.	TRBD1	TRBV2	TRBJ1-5	CASRTAGTGITGNQPQHF	TGTGCCAGCAGGACAGCCGGGACAGGAATTACGGGGAATCAGCCCCAGCATTTT
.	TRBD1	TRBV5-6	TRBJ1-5	CASSLRQGSMAQHF	TGTGCCAGCAGCTTAAGACAGGGATCCATGGCCCAGCATTTT
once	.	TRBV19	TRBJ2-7	CASSGTGYEQYF	TGTGCCAGTAGTGGGACTGGATACGAGCAGTACTTC
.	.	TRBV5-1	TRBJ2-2	CASSYQGTGELFF	TGCGCCAGCAGCTATCAGGGGACCGGGGAGCTGTTTTTT
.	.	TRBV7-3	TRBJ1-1	CASSLGSYTEAFF	TGTGCCAGCAGCTTAGGCAGTTACACTGAAGCTTTCTTT
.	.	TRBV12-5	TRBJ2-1	CASGFGDGVNEQFF	TGTGCTAGTGGTTTCGGGGACGGTGTCAATGAGCAGTTCTTC
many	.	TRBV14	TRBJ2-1	CASSQVPRRVAGEQFF	TGTGCCAGCAGCCAAGTACCCCGCCGGGTTGCCGGAGAGCAGTTCTTC
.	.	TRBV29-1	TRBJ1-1	CSVAGIRTEAFF	TGCAGCGTGGCGGGGATACGCACTGAAGCTTTCTTT
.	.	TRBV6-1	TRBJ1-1	CASTGGPNTEAFF	TGTGCCAGCACGGGGGGACCTAACACTGAAGCTTTCTTT
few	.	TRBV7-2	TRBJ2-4	CASSHEAKNIQYF	TGTGCCAGCAGCCACGAAGCCAAAAACATTCAGTACTTC
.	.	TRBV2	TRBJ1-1	CASSERPGQNTEAFF	TGTGCCAGCAGTGAACGGCCAGGACAGAACACTGAAGCTTTCTTT
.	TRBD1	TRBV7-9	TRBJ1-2	CASSFTGDDGYTF	TGTGCCAGCAGCTTCACAGGGGACGATGGCTACACCTTC
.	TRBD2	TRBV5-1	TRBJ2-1	CASSGGSGTGDEQFF	TGCGCCAGCAGCGGGGGTAGCGGGACCGGGGATGAGCAGTTCTTC
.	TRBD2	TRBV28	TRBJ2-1	CASSTPGTSINEQFF	TGTGCCAGCAGTACCCCCGGGACTAGCATCAATGAGCAGTTCTTC
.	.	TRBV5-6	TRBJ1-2	CASSPGTVYYGYTF	TGTGCCAGCAGCCCCGGGACCGTCTACTATGGCTACACCTTC
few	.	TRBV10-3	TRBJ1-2	CAISVGVYGYTF	TGTGCCATCAGCGTTGGGGTATATGGCTACACCTTC
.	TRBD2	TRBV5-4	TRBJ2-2	CASSKTSGDGELFF	TGTGCCAGCAGCAAGACTAGCGGTGACGGGGAGCTGTTTTTT
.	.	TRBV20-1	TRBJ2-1	CSAVEYEQFF	TGCAGTGCTGTAGAGTATGAGCAGTTCTTC
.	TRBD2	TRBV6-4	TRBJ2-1	CASSPAGEVGEQFF	TGTGCCAGCAGCCCAGCGGGAGAGGTAGGTGAGCAGTTCTTC
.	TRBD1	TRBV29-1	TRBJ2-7	CSVGQGGVEQYF	TGCAGCGTGGGACAGGGGGGAGTCGAGCAGTACTTC
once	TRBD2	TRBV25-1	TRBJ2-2	CASSEHPSGVNTGELFF	TGTGCCAGCAGTGAACACCCTAGCGGGGTCAACACCGGGGAGCTGTTTTTT
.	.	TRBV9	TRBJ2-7	CASSVALYDYEQYF	TGTGCCAGCAGCGTAGCCCTCTACGACTACGAGCAGTACTTC
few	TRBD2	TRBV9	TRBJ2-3	CASSGIAGTREGQYF	TGTGCCAGCAGCGGAATAGCGGGCACGAGGGAGGGGCAGTATTTT
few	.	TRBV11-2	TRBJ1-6	CASIRGESSYNSPLHF	TGTGCCAGCATCCGTGGGGAATCCTCCTATAATTCACCCCTCCACTTT
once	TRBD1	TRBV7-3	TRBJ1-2	CASSDFRQGARSGYTF	TGTGCCAGCAGCGATTTTAGACAGGGGGCTAGGTCGGGCTACACCTTC
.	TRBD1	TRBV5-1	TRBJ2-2	CASSTTGTGNTGELFF	TGCGCCAGCAGCACAACCGGGACAGGGAACACCGGGGAGCTGTTTTTT
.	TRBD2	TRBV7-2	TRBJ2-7	CASSLGGLASYEQYF	TGTGCCAGCAGCTTAGGAGGACTAGCGTCCTACGAGCAGTACTTC
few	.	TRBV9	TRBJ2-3	CASSPHGLALADTQYF	TGTGCCAGCAGTCCTCACGGCCTAGCGCTGGCAGATACGCAGTATTTT
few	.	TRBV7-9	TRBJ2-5	CASSLSGTQETQYF	TGTGCCAGCAGCTTATCTGGGACCCAAGAGACCCAGTACTTC
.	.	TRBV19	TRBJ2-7	CASSTGRGFLYEQYF	TGTGCCAGTAGTACGGGACGGGGATTCCTCTACGAGCAGTACTTC
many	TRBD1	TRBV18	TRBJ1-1	CASSPIGQGARATEAFF	TGTGCCAGCTCACCGATAGGACAGGGGGCGCGGGCCACTGAAGCTTTCTTT
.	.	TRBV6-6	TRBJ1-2	CASSYSGGPNYGYTF	TGTGCCAGCAGTTACTCGGGCGGCCCTAACTATGGCTACACCTTC